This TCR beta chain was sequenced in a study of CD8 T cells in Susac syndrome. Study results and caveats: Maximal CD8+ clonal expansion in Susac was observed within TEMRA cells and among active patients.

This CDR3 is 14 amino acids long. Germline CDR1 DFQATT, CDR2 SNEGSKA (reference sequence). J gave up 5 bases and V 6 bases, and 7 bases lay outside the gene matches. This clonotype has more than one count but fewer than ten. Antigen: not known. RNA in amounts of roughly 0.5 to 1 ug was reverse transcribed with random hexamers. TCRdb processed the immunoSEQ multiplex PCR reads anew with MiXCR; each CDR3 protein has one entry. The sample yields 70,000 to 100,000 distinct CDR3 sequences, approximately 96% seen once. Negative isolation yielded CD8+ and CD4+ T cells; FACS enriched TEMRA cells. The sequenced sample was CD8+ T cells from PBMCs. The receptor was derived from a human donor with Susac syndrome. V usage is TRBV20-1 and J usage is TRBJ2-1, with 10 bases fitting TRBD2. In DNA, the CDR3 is TGCAGTGCATCGGGACTAGCGAATAACAATGAGCAGTTCTTC. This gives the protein CSASGLANNNEQFF.